This T cell receptor beta chain is drawn from a study of blood T cells in healthy people across ages. A sample-barcoded 5' primer and a J-beta primer mix were used in a second PCR of about 7 to 11 cycles. MiXCR was run by TCRdb on the 5' RACE reads, yielding one entry per CDR3 protein. The sample gives about 1.6 million distinct CDR3 sequences, approximately 32% of which show up once; roughly 12% is in the top ten. CDR1 is SGDLS, CDR2 YYNGEE, per germline. This CDR3 has 11 residues. General study points: Among T cells, TCR beta diversity per million cells dropped roughly linearly as age rose.

A few counts support this clonotype. Its target is not known. The sequence was collected from a woman in her twenties or thirties in good health. Input material: blood. The chain carries TRBV9 and TRBJ2-7; D not resolved. Near its end, the DNA agrees better with TRBJ2-5, so the J call may be wrong. CDR3 in amino acids: CASTVMKTQYF. CDR3 coding DNA: TGTGCCAGCACCGTGATGAAGACCCAGTACTTC.